Below, 5 T cell receptor beta chains from the same sample are listed, as sequenced in a study of blood T cell repertoires in COVID-19. The assay was immunoSEQ multiplex PCR, and TCRdb's table has in-frame clones only and misses some. The data hold 240,000 or so clones, with roughly four fifths observed a single time. Sequenced: peripheral blood. All receptors derive from an elderly woman with acute or convalescent COVID-19.

This clone came up a few times. The sample contains more than one DNA sequence encoding this CDR3. The chain couples TRBV5-1 to TRBJ1-1; 7 positions match TRBD1. This CDR3 is 14 amino acids long. The trim removed 2 bases at V and 0 bases at J, leaving 1 base unmatched. From germline, CDR1 is SGHRS and CDR2 YFSETQ. CDR3: CASSLGQVNTEAFF. Here the CDR3 DNA reads TGCGCCAGCAGCTTAGGACAGGTGAACACTGAAGCTTTCTTT.

This clone was counted a single time. This sequence joins TRBV6-2 or TRBV6-3 and TRBJ2-7; D is possibly TRBD2 (7 bases). This CDR3 contains 16 residues. Trimming stripped 6 bases from V and 0 bases from J, with 18 bases between. Germline-derived CDR1 and CDR2 are MNHEY and SVGEGT. The CDR3 nucleotides read TGTGCCAGCAGCCCCGGGGGGCGAGGGGTCTCCTACGAGCAGTACTTC. Protein sequence: CASSPGGRGVSYEQYF.

The V and J genes are TRBV11-2 and TRBJ2-3; 14 positions agree with TRBD2. The V and J ends lost 1 base and 4 bases, in that order; junction bases with no gene match: 7. CDR1 SGHAT and CDR2 FQNNGV come from the germline V gene. The CDR3 contains 18 residues. CDR3 loop: CASSLATSGGAVADTQYF. In nucleotides, the CDR3 is TGTGCCAGCAGCTTAGCGACTAGCGGGGGGGCCGTGGCAGATACGCAGTATTTT.

The chain combines TRBV9 with TRBJ2-2; 8 bases line up with TRBD2. The CDR3 runs 15 residues. Germline CDR1 SGDLS, CDR2 YYNGEE. V trimming: 0 bases; J trimming: 8 bases; junction bases outside the gene matches: 6. This chain's CDR3 is CASSVEGAGVGELFF. CDR3 bases: TGTGCCAGCAGCGTAGAGGGAGCGGGAGTGGGGGAGCTGTTTTTT. The full variable domain, in which reference TRBV9 and TRBJ2-2 provide the parts outside the CDR3, is DSGVTQTPKHLITATGQRVTLRCSPRSGDLSVYWYQQSLDQGLQFLIQYYNGEERAKGNILERFSAQQFPDLHSELNLSSLELGDSALYFCASSVEGAGVGELFFGEGSRLTVL.

The rearrangement uses TRBV19 and TRBJ2-3; TRBD2 might be the D (5 bases). Germline-derived CDR1 and CDR2 are LNHDA and SQIVND (reference sequence). The V end lost 5 bases, the J end lost 6 bases, and 15 bases lay between the germline ends. The CDR3 has 14 residues. CDR3 sequence reads: CASSSFRGTDTQYF. CDR3 nucleotide sequence: TGTGCCAGTAGTTCCTTTCGGGGTACCGATACGCAGTATTTT.